A single sample gave rise to the 32 T cell receptor beta chains below, sequenced in a study of CD8+ T cells in alopecia areata. RNA was isolated and reverse transcribed to cDNA, the sequencing template. Measured with immunoSEQ multiplex PCR; TCRdb has only the in-frame clones, and not every one. The sample lists some 170,000 clones, roughly 70% occurring once. The source material was CD8+ T cells sorted from blood, sampled at week 0. All receptors derive from a human donor with alopecia areata.

The chain uses TRBV11-1 and TRBJ1-2, with D perhaps matching TRBD1 (5 bases). CDR3 length: 16 amino acids. CDR1 is SGHAT and CDR2 is FQDESV in the germline V gene (reference sequence). With 5 bases removed from V and 5 bases from J, the gap between germline ends came to 21 bases. In DNA, the CDR3 is TGTGCCAGCAGCGAATCCTCCGGGGCCCCCAATTATGGCTACACCTTC. It encodes CASSESSGAPNYGYTF.

V is TRBV13 and J is TRBJ2-7; TRBD2 aligns across 15 bases. Per the germline V gene, CDR1 is PRHDT and CDR2 is FYEKMQ (reference sequence). V was clipped by 5 bases and J by 2 bases; unmatched bases: 4. This CDR3 has 16 residues. The CDR3, as DNA: TGTGCCAGCAGCGCCGGACTAGCGGGGGGGCCCTACGAGCAGTACTTC. As protein: CASSAGLAGGPYEQYF.

This chain uses TRBV5-1 with TRBJ2-6; D uncertain. CDR3 length equals 15 residues. CDR1 and CDR2 from the germline V gene are SGHRS and YFSETQ. The V gene lost 3 bases and the J gene lost 0 bases, with 7 bases spanning the gap. The CDR3 DNA follows: TGCGCCAGCAGCTACGATGGCTCTGGGGCCAACGTCCTGACTTTC. Its translation: CASSYDGSGANVLTF.

This sequence joins TRBV5-6 and TRBJ2-3, with 9 positions matching TRBD2. V gave up 2 bases and J gave up 0 bases; unmatched junction bases: 4. Germline CDR1 reads SGHDT; CDR2 reads YYEEEE. The CDR3 has 16 amino acids. The CDR3 here is CASSFGSGGSTDTQYF. The CDR3 nucleotides read TGTGCCAGCAGCTTCGGTAGCGGGGGTAGCACAGATACGCAGTATTTT. Full variable domain (outside the CDR3, taken from reference TRBV5-6 and TRBJ2-3): DAGVTQSPTHLIKTRGQQVTLRCSPKSGHDTVSWYQQALGQGPQFIFQYYEEEERQRGNFPDRFSGHQFPNYSSELNVNALLLGDSALYLCASSFGSGGSTDTQYFGPGTRLTVL.

The rearrangement joins TRBV7-3 to TRBJ2-5; possibly TRBD1 or TRBD2 for D (6 bases each). Germline V CDR1 and CDR2: SGHTA, FQGTGA. Trimming shortened V by 1 base and J by 4 bases, and 13 bases separated the two germline ends. CDR3 length: 15 amino acids. The CDR3 spells CASSLIPGALETQYF. The CDR3 bases are TGTGCCAGCAGCTTAATCCCGGGGGCCCTAGAGACCCAGTACTTC.

This clone has a handful of counts. V is TRBV2 and J is TRBJ2-1; the D is unclear. V was shortened by 7 bases and J by 10 bases, with 11 bases between the two germline ends. CDR1 SNHLY and CDR2 FYNNEI come from the germline V gene. This CDR3 comprises 11 residues. CDR3 nucleotides: TGTGCCAGCAACGGAGATTCGGAGCAGTTCTTC. This translates into CASNGDSEQFF.

This clone was detected only once. V usage is TRBV7-9 and J usage is TRBJ2-2, with a weak D call TRBD1 (5 bases). V lost 3 bases, J lost 5 bases, and 10 bases lay in between. Germline V lookup: CDR1 SEHNR, CDR2 FQNEAQ (reference sequence). This CDR3 contains 14 residues. The CDR3 sequence: CASSFRRDTGELFF. The DNA of the CDR3 is TGTGCCAGCAGCTTCCGCAGGGATACCGGGGAGCTGTTTTTT.

This clone was seen only once. The V and J genes are TRBV25-1 and TRBJ2-7, with D uncertain. The germline V gene encodes CDR1 MGHDK and CDR2 SYGVNS. Trimming removed 4 bases from V and 3 bases from J, with 7 bases in between. The CDR3 extends over 12 amino acids. The CDR3 loop reads CASSGRIYEQYF. For the CDR3, the DNA is TGTGCCAGCAGTGGAAGGATCTACGAGCAGTACTTC.

The chain employs TRBV7-9 and TRBJ2-7; no clear D gene. This CDR3 has 14 amino acids. V was shortened by 5 bases and J by 2 bases, with 13 bases between the two germline ends. Germline V lookup: CDR1 SEHNR, CDR2 FQNEAQ (reference sequence). The DNA for the CDR3 is TGTGCCAGCAGCCCCCAGTGGGCTGCCTACGAGCAGTACTTC. It specifies CASSPQWAAYEQYF. Combining the CDR3 with reference TRBV7-9 and TRBJ2-7 gives the whole variable domain DTGVSQNPRHKITKRGQNVTFRCDPISEHNRLYWYRQTLGQGPEFLTYFQNEAQLEKSRLLSDRFSAERPKGSFSTLEIQRTEQGDSAMYLCASSPQWAAYEQYFGPGTRLTVT.

This clone was counted a few times. Other DNA variants within this sample encode the same CDR3. The J gene is TRBJ2-1, the V gene TRBV6-6; D call uncertain. This CDR3 is built from 12 residues. Germline assignment: CDR1 MNHNY and CDR2 SVGAGI (reference sequence). V was cut by 3 bases and J by 4 bases, with 4 bases left in between. The CDR3 nucleotides are TGTGCCAGCAGTTATAGGTACAATGAGCAGTTCTTC. It encodes CASSYRYNEQFF.

This clone has more than one count but fewer than ten. The rearrangement links TRBV2 to TRBJ2-1; TRBD1 is a possible D gene (6 bases). The germline V gene has CDR1 SNHLY and CDR2 FYNNEI. The ends were cut back, 5 bases at V and 2 bases at J, with 13 bases in the middle. The CDR3 is 15 amino acids. The CDR3 region has the DNA TGTGCCAGCAGTAAAAAGGGGGAGACCTACAATGAGCAGTTCTTC. The encoded protein is CASSKKGETYNEQFF.

The chain links TRBV5-1 to TRBJ1-1, with D unresolved. CDR3 length: 15 residues. Germline CDR1 and CDR2: SGHRS and YFSETQ. V was cut by 0 bases and J by 3 bases, with 12 bases left in between. In nucleotides, the CDR3 is TGCGCCAGCAGCTTGGGCCTCGGGGTCGACACTGAAGCTTTCTTT. Protein sequence: CASSLGLGVDTEAFF. The full variable domain, completed using reference TRBV5-1 and TRBJ1-1, is KAGVTQTPRYLIKTRGQQVTLSCSPISGHRSVSWYQQTPGQGLQFLFEYFSETQRNKGNFPGRFSGRQFSNSRSEMNVSTLELGDSALYLCASSLGLGVDTEAFFGQGTRLTVV.

This chain links TRBV7-3 with TRBJ2-1, with D uncertain. Trimming left V 3 bases short and J 10 bases short, with 13 bases between. The CDR3 has 13 amino acids. Looked up from germline, CDR1 is SGHTA and CDR2 is FQGTGA. The CDR3 loop is CASSFGATVEQFF. CDR3 in DNA: TGTGCCAGCAGCTTCGGTGCCACGGTCGAGCAGTTCTTC.

V usage is TRBV6-1 and J usage is TRBJ2-3; D might be TRBD2 (5 bases). The germline CDR1 and CDR2 sequences are MNHNS and SASEGT. V dropped 3 bases and J dropped 1 base, with 5 bases sitting between them. The CDR3 is made up of 13 amino acids. CDR3 DNA sequence: TGTGCCAGCAGTGACGGGGGCACAGATACGCAGTATTTT. Amino acids: CASSDGGTDTQYF.

CDR3 protein: CASSALTGRVPGELFF. For the CDR3, the DNA is TGTGCCAGCAGTGCCCTTACAGGGAGGGTTCCCGGGGAGCTGTTTTTT. The chain is built from TRBV2 and TRBJ2-2; TRBD2 is a possible D gene (7 bases). V dropped 4 bases and J dropped 6 bases, with 18 bases sitting between them. Germline V CDR1 and CDR2: SNHLY, FYNNEI. The CDR3 is made up of 16 amino acids.

V is TRBV1 and J is TRBJ2-7; whether TRBD1, the table's D call, matches the DNA was not checked. TRBV1 is listed as a pseudogene. This CDR3 region has 16 residues. The CDR3 bases are TGCACCAGCAGCCATGACCCGGACAGGGAGGGATACGAGCAGTACTTC. Translated, it gives CTSSHDPDREGYEQYF.

This rearrangement joins TRBV5-1 to TRBJ1-1, with 9 bases fitting TRBD1. Trimming at V came to 2 bases and at J to 1 base, leaving 0 bases not matched to a gene. CDR3 length equals 14 residues. From germline, CDR1 is SGHRS and CDR2 YFSETQ. Here the CDR3 DNA reads TGCGCCAGCAGCTTACAGGGGGCGAACACTGAAGCTTTCTTT. Its translation is CASSLQGANTEAFF.

The chain employs TRBV25-1 and TRBJ2-7; 7 bases line up with TRBD1. The CDR3 totals 13 residues. With V trimmed by 6 bases and J by 0 bases, 2 bases remained unmatched. Germline CDR1 and CDR2: MGHDK and SYGVNS. CDR3 amino acids: CASRNRGSYEQYF. CDR3 bases: TGTGCCAGCAGAAACAGGGGCTCCTACGAGCAGTACTTC.

The rearrangement uses TRBV5-1 and TRBJ2-7; possible D gene TRBD1, 5 bases. This CDR3 is 14 amino acids long. V was cut by 4 bases and J by 2 bases, with 13 bases left in between. Germline V CDR1 and CDR2: SGHRS, YFSETQ. This chain's CDR3 is CASSPVGLPYEQYF. CDR3 sequence (DNA): TGCGCCAGCAGCCCCGTGGGGCTACCCTACGAGCAGTACTTC.

This clone has more than one count but fewer than ten. The chain joins TRBV7-9 to TRBJ2-3; D remains ambiguous. This CDR3 spans 12 amino acids. CDR1 is SEHNR and CDR2 is FQNEAQ in the germline V gene (reference sequence). Trimming removed 5 bases from V and 7 bases from J, with 10 bases in between. The CDR3 sequence: CASSPDLYTQYF. CDR3 bases: TGTGCCAGCAGCCCCGACTTATATACGCAGTATTTT.

As for this clone: Other nucleotide sequences from this sample produce the same CDR3. The gene calls are TRBV2 and TRBJ2-7; no definite D call. This CDR3 spans 12 amino acids. CDR1 is SNHLY, CDR2 FYNNEI, per germline. Trimming took off 3 bases at V and 3 bases at J, with 6 bases between the two ends. In DNA form, the CDR3 reads TGTGCCAGCAGTGATAGAGACTACGAGCAGTACTTC. Protein product: CASSDRDYEQYF.

This clone turned up a few times. The chain has TRBV29-1 and TRBJ2-3; 9 bases match TRBD2. Germline V CDR1 and CDR2: SQVTM, ANQGSEA. J was trimmed by 2 bases and V by 6 bases; bases with no gene match: 6. The CDR3 covers 14 residues. The CDR3, as DNA: TGCAGCGTAGGCCCTAGCGGGGCCACAGATACGCAGTATTTT. Amino acid sequence: CSVGPSGATDTQYF.

This clone was detected only a few times. V usage is TRBV7-9 and J usage is TRBJ2-7, with D perhaps TRBD1 (5 bases). Per germline, CDR1 SEHNR and CDR2 FQNEAQ (reference sequence). V was clipped by 4 bases and J by 2 bases, with 15 bases between them. This CDR3 contains 15 residues. CDR3 protein: CASSSPKTVPYEQYF. DNA of the CDR3: TGTGCCAGCAGCTCTCCGAAGACAGTACCCTACGAGCAGTACTTC.

This clone was counted between two and nine times. V usage is TRBV30 and J usage is TRBJ1-1, with unresolved D. V shed 8 bases and J shed 3 bases, with 7 bases lying between them. CDR1 and CDR2 (germline): GTSNPN, SVGIG (reference sequence). The CDR3 length is 10 residues. CDR3 loop: CARVDTEAFF. The DNA of the CDR3 is TGTGCCCGAGTGGACACTGAAGCTTTCTTT.

The chain employs TRBV7-9 and TRBJ2-1, with D unresolved. Trimming left V 7 bases short and J 9 bases short, with 13 bases between. CDR1 is SEHNR and CDR2 is FQNEAQ in the germline V gene (reference sequence). CDR3 length: 12 amino acids. The CDR3 here is CASTPGGIEQFF. CDR3 bases: TGTGCCAGCACCCCCGGTGGTATTGAGCAGTTCTTC.

The chain has TRBV29-1 and TRBJ2-6, with D unclear. The germline V and J ends were trimmed by 3 bases and 1 base, with 7 bases remaining between them. The CDR3 has 14 residues. The V gene's germline CDR1 is SQVTM and CDR2 ANQGSEA. Here the CDR3 DNA reads TGCAGCGTTGATGAGTGGTCTGGGGCCAACGTCCTGACTTTC. Protein: CSVDEWSGANVLTF.

This chain links TRBV5-1 with TRBJ2-2; a possible D gene is TRBD1 (5 bases). The CDR3 extends over 15 amino acids. Trimming removed 1 base at V and 0 bases at J, with 7 bases between. From germline, CDR1 is SGHRS and CDR2 YFSETQ. CDR3 loop: CASSLTGPNTGELFF. The CDR3, as DNA: TGCGCCAGCAGCTTGACAGGCCCGAACACCGGGGAGCTGTTTTTT.

The rearrangement uses TRBV2 and TRBJ1-1, with D maybe TRBD1 (5 bases). This CDR3 region has 15 residues. CDR1 is SNHLY, CDR2 FYNNEI, per germline. The V gene lost 1 base and the J gene lost 0 bases, with 9 bases spanning the gap. The CDR3 loop is CASSEGTSMNTEAFF. The CDR3 DNA reads TGTGCCAGCAGTGAAGGGACATCCATGAACACTGAAGCTTTCTTT.

This chain connects TRBV2 to TRBJ2-6; 8 bases map to TRBD1. The CDR3 is 16 residues long. Germline V gene lookup returns CDR1 SNHLY and CDR2 FYNNEI. V trimming: 10 bases; J trimming: 0 bases; junction bases outside the gene matches: 8. The DNA for the CDR3 is TGTGCCAACCCCAGGACAGGGCTCTCTGGGGCCAACGTCCTGACTTTC. It translates to CANPRTGLSGANVLTF. Looking up the rest from reference TRBV2 and TRBJ2-6 gives the full variable domain: EPEVTQTPSHQVTQMGQEVILRCVPISNHLYFYWYRQILGQKVEFLVSFYNNEISEKSEIFDDQFSVERPDGSNFTLKIRSTKLEDSAMYFCANPRTGLSGANVLTFGAGSRLTVL.

The chain couples TRBV28 to TRBJ2-1; D unclear. The CDR3 consists of 13 residues. V was clipped by 6 bases and J by 0 bases, with 6 bases between them. Germline values: CDR1 MDHEN, CDR2 SYDVKM. Written as DNA, the CDR3 is TGTGCCAGCAGCCCTGTCTCCTACAATGAGCAGTTCTTC. Translating gives CASSPVSYNEQFF.

J is TRBJ2-1 and V is TRBV12-5, with TRBD2 matching over 9 bases. This CDR3 has 15 amino acids. Germline CDR1 is LGHNT and CDR2 is FRNRAP. Trimming cost V 4 bases and J 3 bases; bases outside gene matches: 4. The CDR3 DNA reads TGTGCTAGTGGTTCGCAAGCGGGGGGCTACAATGAGCAGTTCTTC. It translates to CASGSQAGGYNEQFF.

This clone was found a few times. The chain recombines TRBV19 with TRBJ2-1; D remains ambiguous. The CDR3 sequence is 15 residues long. Trimming removed 3 bases at V and 6 bases at J, with 15 bases between. CDR1 is LNHDA and CDR2 is SQIVND in the germline V gene (reference sequence). DNA for the CDR3: TGTGCCAGTAGTATCCGACTGCAGTCAATCAATGAGCAGTTCTTC. Translation gives CASSIRLQSINEQFF.